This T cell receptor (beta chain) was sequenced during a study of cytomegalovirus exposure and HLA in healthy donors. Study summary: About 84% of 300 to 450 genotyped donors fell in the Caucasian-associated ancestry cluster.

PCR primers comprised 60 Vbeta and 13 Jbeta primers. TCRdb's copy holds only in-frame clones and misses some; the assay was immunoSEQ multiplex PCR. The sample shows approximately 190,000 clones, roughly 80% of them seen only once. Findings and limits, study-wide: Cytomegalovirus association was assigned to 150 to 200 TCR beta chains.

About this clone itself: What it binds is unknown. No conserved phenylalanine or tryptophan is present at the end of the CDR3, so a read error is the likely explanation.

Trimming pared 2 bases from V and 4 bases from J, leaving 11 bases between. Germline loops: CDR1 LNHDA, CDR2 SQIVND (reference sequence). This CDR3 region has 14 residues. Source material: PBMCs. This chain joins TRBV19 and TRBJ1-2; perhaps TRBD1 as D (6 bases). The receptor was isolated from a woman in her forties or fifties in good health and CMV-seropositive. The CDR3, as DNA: TGTGCCAGTAGTATACCGGGACACAGCTATGGCTACACCCTC. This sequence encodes CASSIPGHSYGYTL.